These 24 T cell receptor beta chains share one sample of origin, sequenced in a study of blood T cell repertoires in COVID-19. Sequenced by immunoSEQ multiplex PCR; TCRdb stores in-frame clones only, minus some. Counted here are 50,000 or so clones, around 87% occurring once; the ten biggest clones make up around 13%. Specimen: peripheral blood. The receptors were gathered from a man between 60 and 75 years old with active COVID-19.

This clone has a handful of counts. The chain carries TRBV7-3 and TRBJ1-2; no clear D gene. This CDR3 spans 13 amino acids. The germline gives CDR1 SGHTA, CDR2 FQGTGA. Trimming shortened V by 1 base and J by 8 bases, and 11 bases separated the two germline ends. Here the CDR3 reads CASSLKGGKGYTF. The CDR3 nucleotides are TGTGCCAGCAGCTTAAAGGGAGGAAAAGGCTACACCTTC.

The sample holds a few counts of this clone. The chain joins TRBV9 to TRBJ2-1; no reliable D call. CDR3 length: 13 residues. V lost 0 bases and J 4 bases, leaving 5 bases between the germline ends. Germline V CDR1 and CDR2: SGDLS, YYNGEE. CDR3 loop: CASSVARYNEQFF. The CDR3 DNA is TGTGCCAGCAGCGTAGCCAGATACAATGAGCAGTTCTTC.

This chain links TRBV12-3 or TRBV12-4 with TRBJ2-1, with 12 bases that match TRBD2. CDR3 length: 12 residues. After removal of 8 bases from V and 15 bases from J, the junction contained 8 bases not matched to a gene. In nucleotides, the CDR3 is TGTGCCAGCGAGACTAGCGGGGGAAGTTTGTTCTTC. As protein: CASETSGGSLFF.

This chain uses TRBV30 with TRBJ1-2, with a tentative D call TRBD1 (6 bases). Trimming removed 2 bases from V and 7 bases from J, with 11 bases in between. The CDR3 covers 12 residues. CDR1 and CDR2 (germline): GTSNPN, SVGIG (reference sequence). CDR3 region: CAWSTGLGGYTF. CDR3 in DNA: TGTGCCTGGAGTACAGGGTTGGGTGGCTACACCTTC.

The chain links TRBV4-2 to TRBJ1-1; D is ambiguous. CDR3 length: 13 residues. Germline assignment: CDR1 LGHNA and CDR2 YNFKEQ. The germline V and J ends were trimmed by 4 bases and 1 base, with 7 bases remaining between them. CDR3 sequence reads: CASSPRGNTEAFF. CDR3 bases: TGTGCCAGCAGCCCCCGGGGGAACACTGAAGCTTTCTTT.

This clone was counted between two and nine times. The chain employs TRBV5-6 and TRBJ2-3; D gene uncertain. Trimming shortened V by 0 bases and J by 0 bases, and 11 bases separated the two germline ends. The CDR3 consists of 16 residues. Per germline, CDR1 SGHDT and CDR2 YYEEEE. DNA for the CDR3: TGTGCCAGCAGCTTGGGCGCTAGTCCGAGCACAGATACGCAGTATTTT. Protein sequence: CASSLGASPSTDTQYF.

This chain connects TRBV6-2 or TRBV6-3 to TRBJ2-5, with 10 nucleotides matching TRBD1. Looked up from germline, CDR1 is MNHEY and CDR2 is SVGEGT. The CDR3 loop spans 15 amino acids. V was pared by 6 bases and J by 3 bases, with 7 bases of the junction left unmatched. This chain's CDR3 is CASSHDRGQKETQYF. Here the CDR3 DNA reads TGTGCCAGCAGCCACGACAGGGGGCAAAAAGAGACCCAGTACTTC.

This chain links TRBV7-2 with TRBJ2-7, with 7 positions matching TRBD2. Germline CDR1 and CDR2: SGHTA and FQGNSA. This CDR3 has 15 amino acids. The V and J ends lost 5 bases and 5 bases, in that order; junction bases with no gene match: 12. CDR3 DNA: TGTGCCAGCAGCCCTGGGGCGGGAGCTAACAACGAGCAGTACTTC. As protein: CASSPGAGANNEQYF.

The V gene is TRBV9, the J gene TRBJ2-5; D remains unclear. The V end was cut by 2 bases, the J end by 5 bases, with 16 bases between. Germline V gene data show CDR1 as SGDLS and CDR2 as YYNGEE. This CDR3 region has 15 residues. The CDR3 is CASSVSQTRAETQYF. CDR3 coding DNA: TGTGCCAGCAGCGTGAGCCAAACCCGCGCTGAGACCCAGTACTTC.

The sample holds one count of this clone. The chain carries TRBV11-2 and TRBJ1-4; D is unresolved. This CDR3 contains 13 residues. Germline lookup yields CDR1 SGHAT and CDR2 FQNNGV. V was shortened by 3 bases and J by 4 bases, with 6 bases between the two germline ends. CDR3: CASSLGVNEKLFF. The CDR3 nucleotides read TGTGCCAGCAGCTTGGGCGTTAATGAAAAACTGTTTTTT.

This sequence joins TRBV19 and TRBJ1-1, with D perhaps matching TRBD1 (6 bases). The germline V gene has CDR1 LNHDA and CDR2 SQIVND (reference sequence). V lost 11 bases and J lost 7, with 23 bases in between. This CDR3 has 14 amino acids. CDR3 protein: CACNEGGAGGEAFF. The CDR3 nucleotides read TGTGCCTGCAATGAAGGGGGGGCTGGTGGTGAAGCTTTCTTT.

This chain uses TRBV5-4 with TRBJ1-1, with 8 bases matching TRBD1. The CDR3 sequence is 16 residues long. Trimming removed 1 base from V and 1 base from J; junction bases left unmatched: 6. CDR1 is SGHNT and CDR2 is YYREEE in the germline V gene (reference sequence). As DNA, the CDR3 is TGTGCCAGCAGCTTGCAGGGGGCCGTAGGGAACACTGAAGCTTTCTTT. It specifies CASSLQGAVGNTEAFF.

The gene calls are TRBV25-1 and TRBJ2-5; 9 bases match TRBD1. The CDR3 totals 17 residues. Germline trimming cut 8 bases from V and 5 bases from J; bases unmatched to any gene: 18. Germline V lookup: CDR1 MGHDK, CDR2 SYGVNS. This CDR3 is CASSPLFRTGAGETQYF. DNA of the CDR3: TGTGCCAGCTCTCCCCTCTTCCGGACAGGGGCGGGGGAGACCCAGTACTTC.

This clone was seen a few times. The V call is TRBV3-1 (or the pseudogene TRBV3-2), the J call TRBJ2-3; 8 bases are a match to TRBD1. Germline assignment: CDR1 LGHDT and CDR2 YNNKEL (reference sequence). This CDR3 is 18 amino acids long. The junction had 10 bases not matched to a gene; V was cut back by 1 base and J by 1 base. The CDR3 DNA sequence: TGTGCCAGCAGCCAAGTTCTTTCCGGGACAGGCGGCACAGATACGCAGTATTTT. It is translated as CASSQVLSGTGGTDTQYF.

V and J are TRBV6-2 or TRBV6-3 and TRBJ2-1; 12 nucleotides agree with TRBD2. V was clipped by 2 bases and J by 6 bases; unmatched bases: 5. Germline V gene lookup returns CDR1 MNHEY and CDR2 SVGEGT. The CDR3 runs 16 residues. The CDR3 nucleotides are TGTGCCAGCAGTTACGCGACTAGCGGGAGTATCAATGAGCAGTTCTTC. Protein product: CASSYATSGSINEQFF.

The gene calls are TRBV28 and TRBJ1-2; 8 bases line up with TRBD1. This CDR3 contains 13 residues. The germline CDR1 and CDR2 sequences are MDHEN and SYDVKM. V trimming: 8 bases; J trimming: 3 bases; junction bases outside the gene matches: 5. CDR3 sequence (DNA): TGTGCCAGCGGACAGGGTGGGGACTATGGCTACACCTTC. It codes for CASGQGGDYGYTF.

The rearrangement uses TRBV10-1 and TRBJ2-3; 8 positions agree with TRBD2. The ends lost 4 bases at V and 8 bases at J; junction bases unmatched: 14. In germline, CDR1 is WNHNN, CDR2 SYGVQD (reference sequence). This CDR3 contains 16 residues. The CDR3 loop reads CASSGVQRGTSVTQYF. The CDR3 coding sequence is TGCGCCAGCAGTGGAGTTCAGCGGGGGACCTCAGTTACGCAGTATTTT.

This chain connects TRBV14 to TRBJ1-1; D not certain. Germline values: CDR1 SGHDN, CDR2 FVKESK. Trimming took 4 bases from V and 4 from J, leaving 13 bases between them. CDR3 length: 14 amino acids. CDR3 coding DNA: TGTGCCAGCAGCCGACGACTCGACGGCACTGAAGCTTTCTTT. Translated: CASSRRLDGTEAFF.

This chain joins TRBV27 and TRBJ2-1, with D maybe TRBD1 (6 bases). The germline V and J ends were trimmed by 3 bases and 4 bases, with 7 bases remaining between them. CDR1 is MNHEY, CDR2 SMNVEV, per germline (reference sequence). The CDR3 runs to 13 residues. In nucleotides, the CDR3 is TGTGCCAGCAGTTTGGACAGTTACAATGAGCAGTTCTTC. It codes for CASSLDSYNEQFF.

J is TRBJ2-7 and V is TRBV6-6; the D gene is possibly TRBD2 (6 bases). Germline V gene sequence: CDR1 MNHNY, CDR2 SVGAGI (reference sequence). The CDR3 is 14 amino acids. Between the trimmed V and J ends, which lost 2 bases and 5 bases, there was a span of 13 bases. The CDR3 DNA sequence: TGTGCCAGCAGTTACGCCTCCTCGGGGGACGAGCAGTACTTC. The encoded protein is CASSYASSGDEQYF.

The V gene is TRBV5-5, the J gene TRBJ2-2, with 7 bases identical to TRBD1. J gave up 5 bases and V 1 base, and 8 bases lay outside the gene matches. The CDR3 totals 16 residues. CDR1 is SGHKS, CDR2 YYEKEE, per germline (reference sequence). CDR3 coding DNA: TGTGCCAGCAGCTTGAATCAGGGGGTGAGGACCGGGGAGCTGTTTTTT. Its protein is CASSLNQGVRTGELFF.

The chain recombines TRBV28 with TRBJ2-7; TRBD2 aligns across 14 bases. Trimming cost V 5 bases and J 2 bases; bases outside gene matches: 8. The V gene's germline CDR1 is MDHEN and CDR2 SYDVKM. The CDR3 length is 17 residues. Written as DNA, the CDR3 is TGTGCCAGCAGTCCCCTAGGACTAGCGGGAGGCACCTACGAGCAGTACTTC. Its protein is CASSPLGLAGGTYEQYF.

This clone appeared a few times. This chain links TRBV12-3 or TRBV12-4 with TRBJ1-3; 7 positions agree with TRBD1. This CDR3 is built from 12 residues. Losses at the gene ends were 8 bases for V and 5 bases for J; bases not matched to a gene: 3. The CDR3 sequence: CASGTVRNTIYF. The CDR3 nucleotides are TGTGCCAGCGGGACAGTTCGAAACACCATATATTTT.

The CDR3 nucleotides are TGTGCCAGCAGCTTAGGCCCCAGCGGGTCGAAAGAGACCCAGTACTTC. Amino acid sequence: CASSLGPSGSKETQYF. The chain has TRBV11-2 and TRBJ2-5, with D possibly matching TRBD2 (6 bases). The V gene lost 1 base and the J gene lost 3 bases, with 15 bases spanning the gap. Germline V gene lookup returns CDR1 SGHAT and CDR2 FQNNGV. This CDR3 region has 16 residues.